These 3 T cell receptor beta chains originate from one sample sequenced in a study of blood T cell repertoires in COVID-19. Some clones are missing from TCRdb's copy, which holds only in-frame ones; the method was immunoSEQ multiplex PCR. There are about 160,000 clones in the sample; approximately 81% occur only once, and 5% to 6% lies in the top ten. The sample was peripheral blood. Source of these receptors: a woman aged 45-65 years with COVID-19, enrolled during active disease.

V is TRBV3-1 (or the pseudogene TRBV3-2) and J is TRBJ2-7; 11 bases agree with TRBD2. CDR3 length equals 16 residues. Germline trimming cut 1 base from V and 5 bases from J; bases unmatched to any gene: 7. Germline CDR1 is LGHDT and CDR2 is YNNKEL (reference sequence). In DNA, the CDR3 is TGTGCCAGCAGCCAAGTTTACCTAGCGGGGGGTGACGAGCAGTACTTC. Its protein product is CASSQVYLAGGDEQYF.

V usage is TRBV30 and J usage is TRBJ1-5; TRBD1 matches 10 bases. The germline V gene has CDR1 GTSNPN and CDR2 SVGIG (reference sequence). V shed 1 base and J 7 bases; nucleotides not matched to a gene: 4. This CDR3 has 14 amino acids. The CDR3 DNA sequence: TGTGCCTGGAGTGCAGGGACAGGGGACCAGCCCCAGCATTTT. Amino acids: CAWSAGTGDQPQHF.

This sequence joins TRBV27 and TRBJ1-2, with 11 bases aligning to TRBD1. Germline V lookup: CDR1 MNHEY, CDR2 SMNVEV (reference sequence). This CDR3 has 14 amino acids. The V segment lost 4 bases and the J segment 2 bases; nucleotides outside the gene matches: 0. The CDR3 protein is CASSWDRGNYGYTF. The CDR3 region has the DNA TGTGCCAGCAGTTGGGACAGGGGGAACTATGGCTACACCTTC.